A selection of T cell receptor beta chains follows, all from one sample in a study of T cells in Graves' hyperthyroidism and ophthalmopathy. TCRdb re-derived calls from the multiplex PCR reads in MiXCR, one entry per CDR3 protein. The sample includes 540,000 or so distinct CDR3 sequences, 15% to 18% seen only once; the top ten take around 7.8%. The material sequenced was blood. Receptors were obtained from a woman aged 25 to 39 with Graves' hyperthyroidism. CDR3s include the opening cysteine and the closing phenylalanine or tryptophan. D genes are given only for firm matches. Not every row has a clone size; where given, it reads once, few, many or a size class.

abundance: few
j_gene: TRBJ2-7
v_gene: TRBV19
d_gene: TRBD2
CDR3nt: TGTGCCAGTAGTCAATATCTGGGACTAGCGGGGGTGGCCTACGAGCAGTACTTC
CDR3aa: CASSQYLGLAGVAYEQYF

abundance: few
j_gene: TRBJ1-6
v_gene: TRBV6-1
d_gene: TRBD1
CDR3nt: TGTGCCAGCAGACCTGCCGACAGGGAAAATTCACCCCTCCACTTT
CDR3aa: CASRPADRENSPLHF

abundance: many
j_gene: TRBJ2-1
v_gene: TRBV20-1
d_gene: .
CDR3nt: TGCAGTGCGTCCCCCCAGGTAAATGAGCAGTTCTTC
CDR3aa: CSASPQVNEQFF

abundance: many
j_gene: TRBJ2-3
v_gene: TRBV27
d_gene: .
CDR3nt: TGTGCCAGCAGTTTTAGGGAGGAGAGCACAGATACGCAGTATTTT
CDR3aa: CASSFREESTDTQYF

abundance: .
j_gene: TRBJ2-1
v_gene: TRBV6-2/TRBV6-3
d_gene: .
CDR3nt: TGTGCCAGCGGGCCCAAGGTCCGTGAGCAGTTCTTC
CDR3aa: CASGPKVREQFF

abundance: .
j_gene: TRBJ2-5
v_gene: TRBV20-1
d_gene: TRBD1
CDR3nt: TGCAGTGCTAGAGAGAACAGGGGCGGAGAGACCCAGTACTTC
CDR3aa: CSARENRGGETQYF

abundance: many
j_gene: TRBJ2-3
v_gene: TRBV27
d_gene: .
CDR3nt: TGTGCCAGCAGTTTAAACCCCCCCACAGATACGCAGTATTTT
CDR3aa: CASSLNPPTDTQYF

abundance: many
j_gene: TRBJ2-5
v_gene: TRBV18
d_gene: .
CDR3nt: TGTGCCAGCTCACCAAGGAGATCGGAGACCCAGTACTTC
CDR3aa: CASSPRRSETQYF

abundance: .
j_gene: TRBJ1-1
v_gene: TRBV2
d_gene: TRBD1
CDR3nt: TGTGCCAGCCAGTCGGAGACAGGGGGCACTGAAGCTTTCTTT
CDR3aa: CASQSETGGTEAFF

abundance: many
j_gene: TRBJ2-7
v_gene: TRBV6-1
d_gene: TRBD2
CDR3nt: TGTGCCAGCAGAAGAGGGACTAGCGGGAGCTACGAGCAGTACTTC
CDR3aa: CASRRGTSGSYEQYF

abundance: many
j_gene: TRBJ2-5
v_gene: TRBV2
d_gene: TRBD1
CDR3nt: TGTGCCAGCAGAACAGGGGGCGGGACCCAGTACTTC
CDR3aa: CASRTGGGTQYF

abundance: many
j_gene: TRBJ2-2
v_gene: TRBV18
d_gene: .
CDR3nt: TGTGCCAGCTCACGCACGGACTTTAAGAACACCGGGGAGCTGTTTTTT
CDR3aa: CASSRTDFKNTGELFF

abundance: .
j_gene: TRBJ1-6
v_gene: TRBV7-4
d_gene: TRBD1
CDR3nt: TGTGCCAGCAGCTCCAGAGCGGGGACAGGGGCAAGCTCCTATAATTCACCCCTCCACTTT
CDR3aa: CASSSRAGTGASSYNSPLHF

abundance: many
j_gene: TRBJ2-5
v_gene: TRBV7-2
d_gene: TRBD2
CDR3nt: TGTGCCAGCAGCTCCGGGACTAGCGGGAGGGCAAGGGGGACCCAGTACTTC
CDR3aa: CASSSGTSGRARGTQYF

abundance: many
j_gene: TRBJ2-2
v_gene: TRBV5-1
d_gene: TRBD2
CDR3nt: TGCGCCAGCGGGGGGACTAGCGGGAGGACGAACACCGGGGAGCTGTTTTTT
CDR3aa: CASGGTSGRTNTGELFF

abundance: few
j_gene: TRBJ2-7
v_gene: TRBV27
d_gene: .
CDR3nt: TGTGCCAGCAGTTTCCGCTTGGCAGGGAGTCGCTACGAGCAGTACTTC
CDR3aa: CASSFRLAGSRYEQYF

abundance: many
j_gene: TRBJ1-5
v_gene: TRBV6-1
d_gene: .
CDR3nt: TGTGCCAGCAGGCCACAAGGAGGCAATCAGCCCCAGCATTTT
CDR3aa: CASRPQGGNQPQHF

abundance: many
j_gene: TRBJ2-1
v_gene: TRBV6-1
d_gene: TRBD1
CDR3nt: TGTGCCAGCAGTGAATGGGACAGTAGCTCCTACAATGAGCAGTTCTTC
CDR3aa: CASSEWDSSSYNEQFF

abundance: many
j_gene: TRBJ1-2
v_gene: TRBV12-3/TRBV12-4
d_gene: .
CDR3nt: TGTGCCAGCAGTTCAGTCCAGGGACGAGGCTACACCTTC
CDR3aa: CASSSVQGRGYTF

abundance: many
j_gene: TRBJ2-3
v_gene: TRBV29-1
d_gene: .
CDR3nt: TGCAGCATTGTGTTCGGAGATACGCAGTATTTT
CDR3aa: CSIVFGDTQYF

abundance: many
j_gene: TRBJ2-3
v_gene: TRBV7-2
d_gene: .
CDR3nt: TGTGCCAGCAGCACCACAGGCACAGATACGCAGTATTTT
CDR3aa: CASSTTGTDTQYF

abundance: many
j_gene: TRBJ2-7
v_gene: TRBV14
d_gene: .
CDR3nt: TGTGCCAGCAGCCAAGCGTGGTCCTACGAGCAGTACTTC
CDR3aa: CASSQAWSYEQYF

abundance: .
j_gene: TRBJ2-3
v_gene: TRBV18
d_gene: TRBD2
CDR3nt: TGTGCCAGCTCACCTATGAGGACTAGCGGTAGCACAGATACGCAGTATTTT
CDR3aa: CASSPMRTSGSTDTQYF

abundance: few
j_gene: TRBJ2-4
v_gene: TRBV14
d_gene: TRBD2
CDR3nt: TGTGCCAGCAGCCGCGGACTCCGGCGGGGGACCAAAAACATTCAGTACTTC
CDR3aa: CASSRGLRRGTKNIQYF

abundance: many
j_gene: TRBJ1-5
v_gene: TRBV10-3
d_gene: .
CDR3nt: TGTGCCATCAGTGCAGGGGCGGGCAATCAGCCCCAGCATTTT
CDR3aa: CAISAGAGNQPQHF

abundance: .
j_gene: TRBJ1-2
v_gene: TRBV4-1
d_gene: TRBD1
CDR3nt: TGCGCCAGCAGCCAAGTCTTAGGCGGCAGGGGGACGATCAACTATGGCTACACCTTC
CDR3aa: CASSQVLGGRGTINYGYTF

abundance: .
j_gene: TRBJ2-7
v_gene: TRBV6-2/TRBV6-3
d_gene: .
CDR3nt: TGTGCCAGCAATCGCGGGACTCAGCAGTACTTC
CDR3aa: CASNRGTQQYF

abundance: many
j_gene: TRBJ2-3
v_gene: TRBV11-2
d_gene: TRBD1
CDR3nt: TGTGCCAGCAGCTTACTCGACAGGGGGCACACAGATACGCAGTATTTT
CDR3aa: CASSLLDRGHTDTQYF

abundance: many
j_gene: TRBJ1-1
v_gene: TRBV5-1
d_gene: .
CDR3nt: TGCGCCAGCAGCGGGCGTGCAGGCGGCACTGAAGCTTTCTTT
CDR3aa: CASSGRAGGTEAFF

abundance: many
j_gene: TRBJ1-1
v_gene: TRBV27
d_gene: .
CDR3nt: TGTGCCAGCAGTTTCGGAACGGGGAGTGGGGATGAAGCTTTCTTT
CDR3aa: CASSFGTGSGDEAFF

abundance: .
j_gene: TRBJ2-3
v_gene: TRBV4-2
d_gene: TRBD2
CDR3nt: TGTGCCAGCAGCCAAGTGGGAGCGGGAGGGCTGGCCACGCAGTATTTT
CDR3aa: CASSQVGAGGLATQYF

abundance: many
j_gene: TRBJ1-1
v_gene: TRBV5-6
d_gene: .
CDR3nt: TGTGCCAGCAGCTATGGAAACGGGGTCCTGAACACTGAAGCTTTCTTT
CDR3aa: CASSYGNGVLNTEAFF

abundance: few
j_gene: TRBJ2-2
v_gene: TRBV9
d_gene: .
CDR3nt: TGTGCCAGCACCTGGGGCTCGGCGAACACCGGGGAGCTGTTTTTT
CDR3aa: CASTWGSANTGELFF

abundance: many
j_gene: TRBJ2-1
v_gene: TRBV20-1
d_gene: .
CDR3nt: TGCAGTGCTAGAGATTCCGAGGTGGGCAATGAGCAGTTCTTC
CDR3aa: CSARDSEVGNEQFF

abundance: .
j_gene: TRBJ1-2
v_gene: TRBV28
d_gene: .
CDR3nt: TGTGCCAGCAGTTTAGATTTGGGTACACTATCCAACTATGGCTACACCTTC
CDR3aa: CASSLDLGTLSNYGYTF

abundance: many
j_gene: TRBJ2-3
v_gene: TRBV29-1
d_gene: TRBD1
CDR3nt: TGCAGCGGGTCGGGACAGGGCCACCGCGGTACGCAGTATTTT
CDR3aa: CSGSGQGHRGTQYF

abundance: .
j_gene: TRBJ2-1
v_gene: TRBV6-1
d_gene: TRBD2
CDR3nt: TGTGCCAGCACCACTAGCGGGCTCCCCTACAATGAGCAGTTCTTC
CDR3aa: CASTTSGLPYNEQFF

abundance: .
j_gene: TRBJ2-1
v_gene: TRBV10-2
d_gene: TRBD2
CDR3nt: TGCGCCAGCAGTTTACGGGGACTAGATTACATTGAGCAGTTCTTC
CDR3aa: CASSLRGLDYIEQFF

abundance: .
j_gene: TRBJ2-5
v_gene: TRBV7-2
d_gene: TRBD2
CDR3nt: TGTGCCAGCAGCCGCGGGGGGGGGGCCCAGTACTTC
CDR3aa: CASSRGGGAQYF

abundance: many
j_gene: TRBJ2-1
v_gene: TRBV10-3
d_gene: TRBD2
CDR3nt: TGTGCCATCAGCGGACTAGAATATTCCAATGAGCAGTTCTTC
CDR3aa: CAISGLEYSNEQFF

abundance: .
j_gene: TRBJ1-1
v_gene: TRBV7-3
d_gene: .
CDR3nt: TGTGCCAGCAGCTTGGGGGGAACCCACACTGAAGCTTTCTTT
CDR3aa: CASSLGGTHTEAFF

abundance: many
j_gene: TRBJ2-2
v_gene: TRBV2
d_gene: .
CDR3nt: TGTGCCAGCAGTGATCGTCAGGGGTCCACCGGGGAGCTGTTTTTT
CDR3aa: CASSDRQGSTGELFF

abundance: few
j_gene: TRBJ1-4
v_gene: TRBV28
d_gene: TRBD1
CDR3nt: TGTGCCAGCAGTTTAATAGGGACAGGGGAAAAACTGTTTTTT
CDR3aa: CASSLIGTGEKLFF

abundance: many
j_gene: TRBJ2-3
v_gene: TRBV20-1
d_gene: .
CDR3nt: TGCAGTGCTGGGGGGACTTCCACAGATACGCAGTATTTT
CDR3aa: CSAGGTSTDTQYF

abundance: many
j_gene: TRBJ1-5
v_gene: TRBV7-2
d_gene: TRBD1
CDR3nt: TGTGCCAGCAGTCCAGGACAGGGAGGTCATCAGCCCCAGCATTTT
CDR3aa: CASSPGQGGHQPQHF

abundance: few
j_gene: TRBJ1-4
v_gene: TRBV30
d_gene: .
CDR3nt: TGTGCCTGGGACCGAGCGAATGAAAAACTGTTTTTT
CDR3aa: CAWDRANEKLFF

abundance: .
j_gene: TRBJ2-7
v_gene: TRBV18
d_gene: .
CDR3nt: TGTGCCAGCTCACCACCGTCTACTAGCCATGCCCCCTACGAGCAGTACTTC
CDR3aa: CASSPPSTSHAPYEQYF

abundance: .
j_gene: TRBJ2-3
v_gene: TRBV7-3
d_gene: TRBD2
CDR3nt: TGTGCCAGCAGCTTAATGGGTTATGCTAGCGGGAGAGGGGATACGCAGTATTTT
CDR3aa: CASSLMGYASGRGDTQYF

abundance: .
j_gene: TRBJ1-4
v_gene: TRBV10-3
d_gene: .
CDR3nt: TGTGCCATCAGTGGAACAGAAACTAATGAAAAACTGTTTTTT
CDR3aa: CAISGTETNEKLFF

abundance: .
j_gene: TRBJ2-7
v_gene: TRBV6-1
d_gene: TRBD2
CDR3nt: TGTGCCAGCAGTGTGAGCGGGATCGAGCAGTACTTC
CDR3aa: CASSVSGIEQYF

abundance: few
j_gene: TRBJ2-1
v_gene: TRBV7-6
d_gene: .
CDR3nt: TGTGCCAGCAGCCTTCAAGGAAGTGAGCAGTTCTTC
CDR3aa: CASSLQGSEQFF

abundance: many
j_gene: TRBJ1-3
v_gene: TRBV30
d_gene: TRBD1
CDR3nt: TGTGCCTCACTTACGGGACAGGGTGGAAACACCATATATTTT
CDR3aa: CASLTGQGGNTIYF

abundance: many
j_gene: TRBJ1-6
v_gene: TRBV28
d_gene: .
CDR3nt: TGTGCCAGCAGTTTTGGAGGGCGGGCCTATAATTCACCCCTCCACTTT
CDR3aa: CASSFGGRAYNSPLHF

abundance: many
j_gene: TRBJ2-7
v_gene: TRBV7-9
d_gene: .
CDR3nt: TGTGCCAGCAGCCAGACAGTTACCTACGAGCAGTACTTC
CDR3aa: CASSQTVTYEQYF

abundance: .
j_gene: TRBJ2-2
v_gene: TRBV20-1
d_gene: .
CDR3nt: TGCAGTGCTAGAGAGGGGGCCCTGGGGACCGGGGAGCTGTTTTTT
CDR3aa: CSAREGALGTGELFF

abundance: .
j_gene: TRBJ2-7
v_gene: TRBV5-1
d_gene: .
CDR3nt: TGCGCCAGCAGCTTGGGGAGGCGGGTCTACGAGCAGTACTTC
CDR3aa: CASSLGRRVYEQYF

abundance: many
j_gene: TRBJ2-1
v_gene: TRBV30
d_gene: .
CDR3nt: TGTGCCTGGGGCGGTAGCCTCTCCTACAATGAGCAGTTCTTC
CDR3aa: CAWGGSLSYNEQFF